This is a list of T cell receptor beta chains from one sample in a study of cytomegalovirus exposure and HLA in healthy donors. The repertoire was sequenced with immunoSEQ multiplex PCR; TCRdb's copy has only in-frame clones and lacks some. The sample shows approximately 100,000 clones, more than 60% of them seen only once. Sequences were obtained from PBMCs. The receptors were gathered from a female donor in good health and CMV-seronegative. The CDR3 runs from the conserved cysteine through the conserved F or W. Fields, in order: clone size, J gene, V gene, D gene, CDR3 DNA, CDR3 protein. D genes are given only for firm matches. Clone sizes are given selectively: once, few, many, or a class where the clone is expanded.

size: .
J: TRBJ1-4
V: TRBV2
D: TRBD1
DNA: TGTGCCAGCAGTCAGGGGGCCCCCAATGAAAAACTGTTTTTT
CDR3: CASSQGAPNEKLFF

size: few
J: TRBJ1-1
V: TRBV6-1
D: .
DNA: TGTGCCAGCAGGGTATACAGGAACACTGAAGCTTTCTTT
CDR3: CASRVYRNTEAFF

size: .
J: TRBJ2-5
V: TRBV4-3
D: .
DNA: TGCGCCAGCAGCCAAGACTCCTCCGCTCGCACTAGGGGGGAGACCCAGTACTTC
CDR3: CASSQDSSARTRGETQYF

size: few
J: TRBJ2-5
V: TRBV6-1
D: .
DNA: TGTGCCAGCAATCCCCAGGGTGGAGAGACCCAGTACTTC
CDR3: CASNPQGGETQYF

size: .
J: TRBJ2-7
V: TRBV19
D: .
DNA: TGTGCCAGTAGTATAAATCCAACCGGGTTTTCTAACGAGCAGTACTTC
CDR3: CASSINPTGFSNEQYF

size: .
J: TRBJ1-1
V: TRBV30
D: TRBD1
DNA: TGTGCCTGGGACAGGGGGTACACTGAAGCTTTCTTT
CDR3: CAWDRGYTEAFF

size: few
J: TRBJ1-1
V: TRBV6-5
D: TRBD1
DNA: TGTGCCAGCACCTACAGGGGGGGAATGAACACTGAAGCTTTCTTT
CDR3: CASTYRGGMNTEAFF

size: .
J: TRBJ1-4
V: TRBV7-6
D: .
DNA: TGTGCCAGCAGCTTAGAAATTGACAGTTATAATGAAAAACTGTTTTTT
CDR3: CASSLEIDSYNEKLFF

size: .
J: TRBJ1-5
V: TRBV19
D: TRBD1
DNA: TGTGCCAGTAGTGCAGGACAGGGTAGCAATCAGCCCCAGCATTTT
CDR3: CASSAGQGSNQPQHF

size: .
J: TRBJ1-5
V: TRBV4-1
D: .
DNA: TGCGCCAGCAGCCAAGAGGGGGCGATGCCCCAGCATTTT
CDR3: CASSQEGAMPQHF

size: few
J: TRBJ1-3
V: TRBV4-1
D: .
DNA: TGCGCCAGCAGCCAAGCTCAAGTACTCTCTGGAAACACCATATATTTT
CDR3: CASSQAQVLSGNTIYF

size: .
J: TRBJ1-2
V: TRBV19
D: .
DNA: TGTGCCAGTAGTATCCACGGACAAGTAAACTATGGCTACACCTTC
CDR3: CASSIHGQVNYGYTF

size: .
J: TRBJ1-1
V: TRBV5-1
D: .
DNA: TGCGCCAGCATGGGCGACACTGAAGCTTTCTTT
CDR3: CASMGDTEAFF

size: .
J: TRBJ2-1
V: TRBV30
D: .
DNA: TGTGCCTGGAGCAGCGACCGATGGAGTGAGCAGTTCTTC
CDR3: CAWSSDRWSEQFF

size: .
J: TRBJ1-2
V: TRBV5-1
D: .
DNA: TGCGCCAGCAGCTTAGAGCAGGGCGCTGGCTACACCTTC
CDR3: CASSLEQGAGYTF